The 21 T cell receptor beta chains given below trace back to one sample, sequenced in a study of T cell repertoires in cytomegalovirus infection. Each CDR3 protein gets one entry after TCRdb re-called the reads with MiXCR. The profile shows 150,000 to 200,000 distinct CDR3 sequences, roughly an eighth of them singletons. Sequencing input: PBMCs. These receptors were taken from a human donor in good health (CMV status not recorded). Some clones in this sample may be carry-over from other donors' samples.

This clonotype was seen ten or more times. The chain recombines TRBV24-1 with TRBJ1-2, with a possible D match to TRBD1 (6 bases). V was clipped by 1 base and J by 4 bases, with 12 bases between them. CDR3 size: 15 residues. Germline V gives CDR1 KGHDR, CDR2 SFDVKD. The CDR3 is CATSDFGRGGYGYTF. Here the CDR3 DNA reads TGTGCCACCAGTGATTTCGGCAGGGGAGGCTATGGCTACACCTTC.

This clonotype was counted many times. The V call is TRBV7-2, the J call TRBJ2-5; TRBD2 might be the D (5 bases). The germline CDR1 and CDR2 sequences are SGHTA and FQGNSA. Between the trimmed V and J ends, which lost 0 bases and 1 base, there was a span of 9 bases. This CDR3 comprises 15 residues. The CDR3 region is CASSLALDFQETQYF. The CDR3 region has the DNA TGTGCCAGCAGCTTAGCTCTGGACTTCCAAGAGACCCAGTACTTC. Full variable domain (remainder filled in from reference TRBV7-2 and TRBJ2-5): GAGVSQSPSNKVTEKGKDVELRCDPISGHTALYWYRQSLGQGLEFLIYFQGNSAPDKSGLPSDRFSAERTGGSVSTLTIQRTQQEDSAVYLCASSLALDFQETQYFGPGTRLLVL.

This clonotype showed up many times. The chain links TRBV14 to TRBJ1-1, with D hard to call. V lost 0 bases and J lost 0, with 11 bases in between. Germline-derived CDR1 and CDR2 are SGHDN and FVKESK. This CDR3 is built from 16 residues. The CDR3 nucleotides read TGTGCCAGCAGCCAAGATTTGAGGAGAATGAACACTGAAGCTTTCTTT. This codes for CASSQDLRRMNTEAFF.

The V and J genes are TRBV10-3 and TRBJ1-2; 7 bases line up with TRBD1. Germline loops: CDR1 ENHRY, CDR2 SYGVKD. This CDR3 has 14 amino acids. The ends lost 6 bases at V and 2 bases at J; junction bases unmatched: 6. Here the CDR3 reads CAISSPGQNYGYTF. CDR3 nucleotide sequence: TGTGCCATCAGCTCTCCGGGACAGAACTATGGCTACACCTTC.

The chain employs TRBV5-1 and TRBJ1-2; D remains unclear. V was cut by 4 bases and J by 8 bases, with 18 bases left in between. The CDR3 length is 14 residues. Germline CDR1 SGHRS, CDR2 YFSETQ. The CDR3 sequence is CASSETNVVEGYTF. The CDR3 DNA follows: TGCGCCAGCAGCGAAACAAATGTTGTAGAAGGCTACACCTTC.

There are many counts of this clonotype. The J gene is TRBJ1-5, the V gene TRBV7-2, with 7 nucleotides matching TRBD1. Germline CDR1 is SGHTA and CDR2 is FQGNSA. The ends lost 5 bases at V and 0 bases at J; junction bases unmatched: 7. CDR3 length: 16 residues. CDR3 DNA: TGTGCCAGCAGCCAAACGACAGGGTTTAGCAATCAGCCCCAGCATTTT. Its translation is CASSQTTGFSNQPQHF.

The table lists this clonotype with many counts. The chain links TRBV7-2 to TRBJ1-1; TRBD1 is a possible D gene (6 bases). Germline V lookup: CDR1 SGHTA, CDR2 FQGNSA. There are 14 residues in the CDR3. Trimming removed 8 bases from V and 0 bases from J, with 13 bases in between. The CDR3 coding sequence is TGTGCCAGCCGACTAGGACAGTTGAACACTGAAGCTTTCTTT. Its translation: CASRLGQLNTEAFF.

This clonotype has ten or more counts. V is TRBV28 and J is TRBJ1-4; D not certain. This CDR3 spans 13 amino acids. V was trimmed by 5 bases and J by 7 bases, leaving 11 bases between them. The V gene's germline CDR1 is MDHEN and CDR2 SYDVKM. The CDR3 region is CASSLTAPEKLFF. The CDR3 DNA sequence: TGTGCCAGCAGTCTGACGGCTCCTGAAAAACTGTTTTTT.

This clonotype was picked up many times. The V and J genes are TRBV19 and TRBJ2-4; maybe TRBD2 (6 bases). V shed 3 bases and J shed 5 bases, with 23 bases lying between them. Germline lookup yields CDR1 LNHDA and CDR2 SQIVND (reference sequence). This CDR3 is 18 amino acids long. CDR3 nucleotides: TGTGCCAGTAGTATCGATGTCTTGCGGGGACGGTCTCAAAACATTCAGTACTTC. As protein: CASSIDVLRGRSQNIQYF.

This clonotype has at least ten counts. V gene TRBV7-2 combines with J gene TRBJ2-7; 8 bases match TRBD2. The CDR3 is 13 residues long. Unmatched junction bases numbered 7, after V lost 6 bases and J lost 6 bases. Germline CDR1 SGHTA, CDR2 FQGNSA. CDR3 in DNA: TGTGCCAGCAGACTCACTAGCGGCGGCGAGCAGTACTTC. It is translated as CASRLTSGGEQYF.

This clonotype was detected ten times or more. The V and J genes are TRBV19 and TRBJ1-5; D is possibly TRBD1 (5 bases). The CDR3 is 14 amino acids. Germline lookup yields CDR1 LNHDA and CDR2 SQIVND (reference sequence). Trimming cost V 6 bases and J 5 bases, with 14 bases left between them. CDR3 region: CASSPDGTDQPQHF. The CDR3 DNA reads TGTGCCAGTAGCCCAGACGGGACCGATCAGCCCCAGCATTTT. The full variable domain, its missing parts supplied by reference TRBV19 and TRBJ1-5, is DGGITQSPKYLFRKEGQNVTLSCEQNLNHDAMYWYRQDPGQGLRLIYYSQIVNDFQKGDIAEGYSVSREKKESFPLTVTSAQKNPTAFYLCASSPDGTDQPQHFGDGTRLSIL.

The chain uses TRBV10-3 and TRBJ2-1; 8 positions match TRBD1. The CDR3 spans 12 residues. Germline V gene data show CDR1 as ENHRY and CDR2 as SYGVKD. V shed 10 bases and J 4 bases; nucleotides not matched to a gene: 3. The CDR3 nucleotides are TGTGCCACCCGGACAGGGTACAATGAGCAGTTCTTC. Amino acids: CATRTGYNEQFF.

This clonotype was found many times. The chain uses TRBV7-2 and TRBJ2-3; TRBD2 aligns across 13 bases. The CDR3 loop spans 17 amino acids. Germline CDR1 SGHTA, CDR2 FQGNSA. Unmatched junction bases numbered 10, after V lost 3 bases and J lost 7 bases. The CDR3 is CASSLRLAGGILHTQYF. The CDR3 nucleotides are TGTGCCAGCAGCTTGCGACTAGCGGGAGGTATACTACATACGCAGTATTTT.

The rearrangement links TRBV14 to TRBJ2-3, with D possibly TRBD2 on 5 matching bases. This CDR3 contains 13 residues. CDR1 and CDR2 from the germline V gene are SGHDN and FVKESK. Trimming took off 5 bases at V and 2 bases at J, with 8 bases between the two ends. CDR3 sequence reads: CASSGRYTDTQYF. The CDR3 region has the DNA TGTGCCAGCAGCGGGAGATACACAGATACGCAGTATTTT.

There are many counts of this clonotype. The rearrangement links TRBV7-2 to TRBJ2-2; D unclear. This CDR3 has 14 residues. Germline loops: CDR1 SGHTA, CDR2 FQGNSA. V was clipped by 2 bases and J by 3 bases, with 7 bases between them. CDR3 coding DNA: TGTGCCAGCAGCTTATCTCTGTACACCGGGGAGCTGTTTTTT. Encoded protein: CASSLSLYTGELFF.

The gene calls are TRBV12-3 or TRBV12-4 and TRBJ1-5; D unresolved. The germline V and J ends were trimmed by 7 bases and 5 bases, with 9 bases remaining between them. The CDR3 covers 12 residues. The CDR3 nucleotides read TGTGCCAGCACACTTGGGTATCAGCCCCAGCATTTT. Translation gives CASTLGYQPQHF.

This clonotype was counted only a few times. CDR3 DNA: TGTGCCAGCAGTTTAGGCAGGGCGTGGGAGCAGTTCTTC. As protein: CASSLGRAWEQFF. J is TRBJ2-1 and V is TRBV27; tentative D call: TRBD1 (5 bases). The germline V and J ends were trimmed by 2 bases and 10 bases, with 12 bases remaining between them. Germline V gene sequence: CDR1 MNHEY, CDR2 SMNVEV (reference sequence). The CDR3 has 13 residues.

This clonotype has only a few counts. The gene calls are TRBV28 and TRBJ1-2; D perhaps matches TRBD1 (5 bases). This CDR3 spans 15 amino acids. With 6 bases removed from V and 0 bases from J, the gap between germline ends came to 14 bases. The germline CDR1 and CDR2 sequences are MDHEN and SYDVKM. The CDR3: CASSLPGMPNYGYTF. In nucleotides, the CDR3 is TGTGCCAGCAGCTTACCAGGGATGCCTAACTATGGCTACACCTTC.

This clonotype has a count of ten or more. The CDR3 region has the DNA TGTGCCAGCAGCTTATTTGGAGACCTGATGAACACTGAAGCTTTCTTT. Translation: CASSLFGDLMNTEAFF. The chain recombines TRBV7-3 with TRBJ1-1; D gene unclear. Trimming stripped 2 bases from V and 0 bases from J, with 13 bases between. This CDR3 spans 16 amino acids. CDR1 SGHTA and CDR2 FQGTGA come from the germline V gene.

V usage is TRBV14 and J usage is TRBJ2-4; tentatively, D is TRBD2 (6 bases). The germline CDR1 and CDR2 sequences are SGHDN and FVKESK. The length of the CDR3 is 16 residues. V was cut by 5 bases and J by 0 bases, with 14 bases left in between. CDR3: CASSSWRGLAKNIQYF. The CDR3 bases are TGTGCCAGCAGCTCGTGGCGGGGCCTAGCCAAAAACATTCAGTACTTC.

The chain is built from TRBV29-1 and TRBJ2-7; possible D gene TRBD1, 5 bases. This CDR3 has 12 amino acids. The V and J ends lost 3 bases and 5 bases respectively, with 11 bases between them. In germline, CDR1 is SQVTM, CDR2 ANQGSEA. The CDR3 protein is CSVEGQADEQYF. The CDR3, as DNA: TGCAGCGTTGAGGGGCAGGCGGACGAGCAGTACTTC.